This TCR beta chain was identified during a study of cytomegalovirus exposure and HLA in healthy donors. Overall study results and limits: A missense DCLRE1C variant was associated with V- and J-gene trimming of TCR beta chains in a later analysis, and an independent cohort replicated the association. It was 150 to 200 TCR beta chains that were listed as cytomegalovirus-associated.

The germline V gene has CDR1 MNHEY and CDR2 SVGAGI. The CDR3 consists of 12 residues. The V end was cut by 6 bases, the J end by 7 bases, with 10 bases between. PCR employed 60 Vbeta and 13 Jbeta primers. The table came from immunoSEQ multiplex PCR; TCRdb's copy has only in-frame clones and leaves some out. The sample includes 170,000 or so clones, roughly 80% seen only once; the top ten take roughly 13%. Note on this clone: The antigen is undetermined.

The TCR originated in a woman between 50 and 59 years old in good health and CMV-seropositive. What was sequenced was PBMCs. V and J are TRBV6-5 and TRBJ2-1; D is undetermined. The CDR3 nucleotides read TGTGCCAGCAGCTCAAGAGGTAATGAGCAGTTCTTC. It is translated as CASSSRGNEQFF.